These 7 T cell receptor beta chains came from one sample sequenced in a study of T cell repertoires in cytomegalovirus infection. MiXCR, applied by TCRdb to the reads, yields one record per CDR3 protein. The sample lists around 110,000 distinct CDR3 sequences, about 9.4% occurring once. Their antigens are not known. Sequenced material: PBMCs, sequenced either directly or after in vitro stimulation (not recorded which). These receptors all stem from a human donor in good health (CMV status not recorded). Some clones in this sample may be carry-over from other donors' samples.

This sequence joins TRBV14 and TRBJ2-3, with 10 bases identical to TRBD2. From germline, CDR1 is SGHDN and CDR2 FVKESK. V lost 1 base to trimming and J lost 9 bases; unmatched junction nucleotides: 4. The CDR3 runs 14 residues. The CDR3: CASSQALAGATQYF. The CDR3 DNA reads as TGTGCCAGCAGCCAAGCCCTAGCGGGAGCAACGCAGTATTTT.

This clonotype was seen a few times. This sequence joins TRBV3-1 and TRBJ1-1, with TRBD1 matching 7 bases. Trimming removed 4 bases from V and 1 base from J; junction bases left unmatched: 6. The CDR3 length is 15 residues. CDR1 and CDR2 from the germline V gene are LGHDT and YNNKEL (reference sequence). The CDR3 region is CASSPRDRQNTEAFF. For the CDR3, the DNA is TGTGCCAGCAGCCCACGGGACAGACAGAACACTGAAGCTTTCTTT.

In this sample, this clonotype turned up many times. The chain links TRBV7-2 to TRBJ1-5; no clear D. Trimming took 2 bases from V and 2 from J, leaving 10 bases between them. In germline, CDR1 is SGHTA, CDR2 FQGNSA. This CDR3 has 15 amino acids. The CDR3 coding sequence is TGTGCCAGCAGCTTAAACCCGGGCGGCAATCAGCCCCAGCATTTT. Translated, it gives CASSLNPGGNQPQHF.

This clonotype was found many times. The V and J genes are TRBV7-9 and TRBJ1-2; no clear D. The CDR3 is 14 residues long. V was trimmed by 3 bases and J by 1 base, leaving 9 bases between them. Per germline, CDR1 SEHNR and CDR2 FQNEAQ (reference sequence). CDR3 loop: CASSFVEGNYGYTF. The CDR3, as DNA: TGTGCCAGCAGCTTTGTCGAGGGTAACTATGGCTACACCTTC.

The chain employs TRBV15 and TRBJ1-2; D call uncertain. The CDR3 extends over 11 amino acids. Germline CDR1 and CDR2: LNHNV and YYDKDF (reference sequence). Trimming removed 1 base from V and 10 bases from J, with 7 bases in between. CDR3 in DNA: TGTGCCACCAGCAGAGCCGGAGCCTACACCTTC. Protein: CATSRAGAYTF. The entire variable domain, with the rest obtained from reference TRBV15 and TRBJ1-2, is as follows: DAMVIQNPRYQVTQFGKPVTLSCSQTLNHNVMYWYQQKSSQAPKLLFHYYDKDFNNEADTPDNFQSRRPNTSFCFLDIRSPGLGDTAMYLCATSRAGAYTFGSGTRLTVV.

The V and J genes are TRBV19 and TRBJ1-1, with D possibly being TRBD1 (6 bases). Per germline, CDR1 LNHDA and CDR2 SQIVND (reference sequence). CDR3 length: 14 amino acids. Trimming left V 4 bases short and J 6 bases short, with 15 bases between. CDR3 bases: TGTGCCAGTAGTAGATCGGGGGGCGGACCTGAAGCTTTCTTT. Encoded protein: CASSRSGGGPEAFF. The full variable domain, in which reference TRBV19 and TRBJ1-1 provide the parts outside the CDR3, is DGGITQSPKYLFRKEGQNVTLSCEQNLNHDAMYWYRQDPGQGLRLIYYSQIVNDFQKGDIAEGYSVSREKKESFPLTVTSAQKNPTAFYLCASSRSGGGPEAFFGQGTRLTVV.

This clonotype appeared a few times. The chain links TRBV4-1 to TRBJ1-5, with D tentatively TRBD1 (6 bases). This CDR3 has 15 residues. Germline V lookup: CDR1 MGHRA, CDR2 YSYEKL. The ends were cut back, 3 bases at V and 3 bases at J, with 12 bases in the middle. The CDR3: CASSHSYRDNQPQHF. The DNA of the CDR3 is TGCGCCAGCAGCCATTCGTACAGGGACAATCAGCCCCAGCATTTT.